These 32 T cell receptor beta chains were sequenced from one sample in a study of OX40 agonist ivuxolimab in advanced cancers. Assay: immunoSEQ multiplex PCR; the TCRdb copy retains only in-frame clones and omits some. The data contain 70,000 or so clones, about 85% of them seen just once; the ten biggest clones take up about 8%. Sequenced material: CD4+ or CD8+ T cells sorted from blood, taken in a trial of the OX40 agonist ivuxolimab. Receptors were obtained from an adult with an advanced solid tumor such as melanoma, head and neck, liver or kidney cancer.

This chain uses TRBV19 with TRBJ1-1; D unresolved. V lost 3 bases and J 0 bases, leaving 8 bases between the germline ends. CDR3 length: 14 residues. CDR1 and CDR2 (germline): LNHDA, SQIVND (reference sequence). In nucleotides, the CDR3 is TGTGCCAGTAGTATTCCGAGATTGAACACTGAAGCTTTCTTT. This gives the protein CASSIPRLNTEAFF.

The V and J genes are TRBV10-3 and TRBJ1-2, with D hard to call. Germline CDR1 ENHRY, CDR2 SYGVKD. V was clipped by 4 bases and J by 2 bases, with 5 bases between them. This CDR3 comprises 12 residues. The CDR3 spells CAISASNYGYTF. The CDR3 DNA is TGTGCCATCAGTGCCTCAAACTATGGCTACACCTTC.

In its sample, this clone was seen once. The chain recombines TRBV6-5 with TRBJ2-2, with D perhaps assigned TRBD1 or TRBD2 (6 bases each). The CDR3 covers 16 residues. Looked up from germline, CDR1 is MNHEY and CDR2 is SVGAGI. V gave up 2 bases and J gave up 3 bases, with 13 bases separating them. The CDR3 nucleotides are TGTGCCAGCAGTTACGGTGTGGGGGGCTACACCGGGGAGCTGTTTTTT. Translating gives CASSYGVGGYTGELFF.

This clone was seen only once. The V gene is TRBV4-2, the J gene TRBJ2-1; TRBD2 might be the D (6 bases). The length of the CDR3 is 15 residues. The germline CDR1 and CDR2 sequences are LGHNA and YNFKEQ. V was clipped by 1 base and J by 4 bases, with 11 bases between them. CDR3 DNA sequence: TGTGCCAGCAGCCAAGCCGGGGGTTTTTACAATGAGCAGTTCTTC. It translates to CASSQAGGFYNEQFF.

V usage is TRBV5-1 and J usage is TRBJ2-7, with 10 positions matching TRBD1. Germline-derived CDR1 and CDR2 are SGHRS and YFSETQ. This CDR3 comprises 16 residues. V lost 3 bases and J lost 5; bases outside the gene matches: 11. In DNA, the CDR3 is TGCGCCAGCAGCTATCACCCGGGACAGGGGCTGAACGAGCAGTACTTC. Protein product: CASSYHPGQGLNEQYF.

The chain combines TRBV29-1 with TRBJ2-3, with TRBD1 as a possible D gene (6 bases). Per germline, CDR1 SQVTM and CDR2 ANQGSEA. This CDR3 has 14 amino acids. V was clipped by 4 bases and J by 5 bases, with 16 bases between them. This chain's CDR3 is CSVVGQSVGDTQYF. The CDR3 DNA follows: TGCAGCGTTGTGGGACAATCGGTGGGAGATACGCAGTATTTT.

This chain connects TRBV5-1 to TRBJ2-5, with 10 positions matching TRBD2. The CDR3 runs 16 residues. V gave up 1 base and J gave up 2 bases; unmatched junction bases: 5. Germline values: CDR1 SGHRS, CDR2 YFSETQ. Here the CDR3 reads CASSLLPSGGQETQYF. CDR3 sequence (DNA): TGCGCCAGCAGCTTGCTTCCTAGCGGGGGACAAGAGACCCAGTACTTC.

This chain connects TRBV6-5 to TRBJ2-3; D may be TRBD1 (6 bases). CDR1 and CDR2 (germline): MNHEY, SVGAGI. Trimming took 7 bases from V and 8 from J, leaving 16 bases between them. The CDR3 consists of 13 residues. CDR3 in amino acids: CASNPQGHRTQYF. The CDR3 bases are TGTGCCAGCAACCCGCAGGGGCACCGTACGCAGTATTTT.

The chain links TRBV5-1 to TRBJ2-4; 8 bases fit TRBD2. V lost 4 bases to trimming and J lost 3 bases; unmatched junction nucleotides: 9. Germline V CDR1 and CDR2: SGHRS, YFSETQ. The CDR3 length is 16 residues. Here the CDR3 DNA reads TGCGCCAGCAGCGTCGCGACTAGCGTGGGCAAAAACATTCAGTACTTC. Its protein is CASSVATSVGKNIQYF.

The V and J genes are TRBV5-1 and TRBJ2-3, with 10 bases identical to TRBD2. The CDR3 spans 16 residues. Trimming cost V 2 bases and J 2 bases; bases outside gene matches: 5. CDR1 is SGHRS, CDR2 YFSETQ, per germline. The CDR3 region is CASSLPSGGSTDTQYF. The CDR3 DNA is TGCGCCAGCAGCTTACCTAGCGGGGGTTCCACAGATACGCAGTATTTT.

With respect to this clone: In the same sample, other DNA sequences code for this CDR3. The rearrangement joins TRBV5-1 to TRBJ2-1, with D perhaps matching TRBD2 (6 bases). Looked up from germline, CDR1 is SGHRS and CDR2 is YFSETQ. The length of the CDR3 is 14 residues. Trimming shortened V by 0 bases and J by 4 bases, and 8 bases separated the two germline ends. The CDR3 here is CASSLGDSYNEQFF. In DNA, the CDR3 is TGCGCCAGCAGCTTGGGGGACTCTTACAATGAGCAGTTCTTC.

The chain recombines TRBV18 with TRBJ2-3; no clear D gene. V was clipped by 0 bases and J by 6 bases, with 7 bases between them. CDR1 is KGHSH, CDR2 LQKENI, per germline. This CDR3 is 13 amino acids long. The CDR3 DNA is TGTGCCAGCTCACCACCGGGAAGGGATACGCAGTATTTT. Its translation is CASSPPGRDTQYF.

The chain recombines TRBV4-3 with TRBJ1-5; D call uncertain. V was cut by 0 bases and J by 2 bases, with 8 bases left in between. The CDR3 covers 15 residues. Germline CDR1 is LGHNA and CDR2 is YSLEER. CDR3 DNA sequence: TGCGCCAGCAGCCAAGAGAGGACCCGCAATCAGCCCCAGCATTTT. Translating it yields CASSQERTRNQPQHF.

This clone occurred a few times. The J gene is TRBJ2-1, the V gene TRBV7-3; D assignment may be TRBD1 or TRBD2 (5 bases each). This CDR3 has 12 residues. CDR1 is SGHTA and CDR2 is FQGTGA in the germline V gene. With 5 bases removed from V and 10 bases from J, the gap between germline ends came to 12 bases. The DNA for the CDR3 is TGTGCCAGCAGCCCCACCTGGGGGGAGCAGTTCTTC. It yields the protein CASSPTWGEQFF.

This clone was recorded a few times. The chain combines TRBV5-1 with TRBJ1-5; 7 bases are shared with TRBD1. V lost 0 bases to trimming and J lost 4 bases; unmatched junction nucleotides: 4. There are 15 residues in the CDR3. Germline CDR1 and CDR2: SGHRS and YFSETQ. The CDR3 nucleotides read TGCGCCAGCAGCTTGGCAGGGGGGTTGAATCAGCCCCAGCATTTT. Translation gives CASSLAGGLNQPQHF.

The genes are TRBV27 and TRBJ2-7; D assignment may be TRBD1 or TRBD2 (5 bases each). Germline V gives CDR1 MNHEY, CDR2 SMNVEV (reference sequence). The V gene lost 10 bases and the J gene lost 2 bases, with 21 bases spanning the gap. The CDR3 sequence is 15 residues long. CDR3 sequence reads: CATRSDGTAPYEQYF. The DNA of the CDR3 is TGTGCCACCAGGTCGGACGGGACGGCACCCTACGAGCAGTACTTC.

V and J are TRBV7-9 and TRBJ2-3; D gene uncertain. Per germline, CDR1 SEHNR and CDR2 FQNEAQ (reference sequence). Deletions cut 1 base from V and 2 bases from J, with 10 bases between. The CDR3 loop spans 15 amino acids. The CDR3 sequence: CASSLVSALTDTQYF. CDR3 bases: TGTGCCAGCAGCTTAGTATCCGCTCTCACAGATACGCAGTATTTT.

The chain links TRBV7-9 to TRBJ2-1, with D perhaps TRBD1 or TRBD2 (7 bases each). Germline V CDR1 and CDR2: SEHNR, FQNEAQ (reference sequence). Trimming took off 5 bases at V and 7 bases at J, with 21 bases between the two ends. The CDR3 covers 16 residues. CDR3 protein: CASSTAGGRALNEQFF. The DNA of the CDR3 is TGTGCCAGCAGCACCGCAGGGGGGAGGGCCCTGAATGAGCAGTTCTTC.

This clone was counted once. The V and J genes are TRBV5-1 and TRBJ2-4, with D perhaps TRBD2 (5 bases). Germline-derived CDR1 and CDR2 are SGHRS and YFSETQ. Trimming took off 1 base at V and 0 bases at J, with 14 bases between the two ends. The CDR3 sequence is 17 residues long. The CDR3 protein is CASSLWWETTAKNIQYF. In DNA form, the CDR3 reads TGCGCCAGCAGCTTGTGGTGGGAGACGACAGCCAAAAACATTCAGTACTTC.

The V and J genes are TRBV27 and TRBJ1-3, with D maybe TRBD1 (6 bases). The germline V and J ends were trimmed by 3 bases and 9 bases, with 15 bases remaining between them. The CDR3 extends over 14 amino acids. The germline gives CDR1 MNHEY, CDR2 SMNVEV (reference sequence). The CDR3 region has the DNA TGTGCCAGCAGTTTTACAGGGAATATTGGCACCATATATTTT. Amino acids: CASSFTGNIGTIYF.

The rearrangement links TRBV11-2 to TRBJ1-6, with D uncertain. Germline CDR1 and CDR2: SGHAT and FQNNGV. The CDR3 has 14 residues. V was trimmed by 6 bases and J by 5 bases, leaving 11 bases between them. CDR3 nucleotides: TGTGCCAGCAGTCGGACGGTGAATAATTCACCCCTCCACTTT. It specifies CASSRTVNNSPLHF.

V usage is TRBV7-9 and J usage is TRBJ2-5; TRBD1 aligns across 7 bases. This CDR3 spans 14 amino acids. Germline loops: CDR1 SEHNR, CDR2 FQNEAQ (reference sequence). V gave up 4 bases and J gave up 5 bases; unmatched junction bases: 7. This CDR3 is CASSSRGRRETQYF. CDR3 in DNA: TGTGCCAGCAGCTCTAGGGGGCGACGGGAGACCCAGTACTTC.

V usage is TRBV2 and J usage is TRBJ2-1; D perhaps matches TRBD2 (6 bases). CDR1 and CDR2 (germline): SNHLY, FYNNEI. The CDR3 loop spans 14 amino acids. V was clipped by 6 bases and J by 0 bases, with 9 bases between them. The CDR3: CASRERVSYNEQFF. CDR3 nucleotides: TGTGCCAGCAGGGAGCGGGTCTCCTACAATGAGCAGTTCTTC.

This clone was recorded once. The J gene is TRBJ2-1, the V gene TRBV7-9; D is ambiguous. Trimming shortened V by 0 bases and J by 3 bases, and 21 bases separated the two germline ends. In germline, CDR1 is SEHNR, CDR2 FQNEAQ (reference sequence). CDR3 length equals 19 residues. The CDR3 region has the DNA TGTGCCAGCAGCTTAGCCAACGTCTACAGCGATGTGCGCTACAATGAGCAGTTCTTC. Protein: CASSLANVYSDVRYNEQFF.

The rearrangement links TRBV28 to TRBJ2-2; D may be TRBD1 (5 bases). Trimming removed 5 bases from V and 4 bases from J, with 14 bases in between. The CDR3 is 15 amino acids. From germline, CDR1 is MDHEN and CDR2 SYDVKM. CDR3 DNA sequence: TGTGCCAGCAGTGCGGCCTCTACAGGCACCGGGGAGCTGTTTTTT. This sequence encodes CASSAASTGTGELFF.

This chain joins TRBV7-2 and TRBJ2-1, with 8 bases that match TRBD2. V lost 1 base and J lost 12; bases outside the gene matches: 8. Germline V gives CDR1 SGHTA, CDR2 FQGNSA. There are 14 residues in the CDR3. The CDR3 sequence is CASSLGGTSGLQFF. In DNA form, the CDR3 reads TGTGCCAGCAGCTTAGGAGGGACTAGTGGCTTGCAGTTCTTC.

The chain uses TRBV29-1 and TRBJ1-4; D may be TRBD1 (5 bases). V gave up 6 bases and J gave up 3 bases, with 20 bases separating them. Germline CDR1 is SQVTM and CDR2 is ANQGSEA. The CDR3 is 16 amino acids. Written as DNA, the CDR3 is TGCAGCGTACTAAATCGACTTGACAGCTCTAATGAAAAACTGTTTTTT. It yields the protein CSVLNRLDSSNEKLFF.

The chain links TRBV6-1 to TRBJ2-7, with a possible D match to TRBD2 (5 bases). CDR3 size: 13 residues. Germline values: CDR1 MNHNS, CDR2 SASEGT. V was cut by 5 bases and J by 3 bases, with 11 bases left in between. DNA of the CDR3: TGTGCCAGCAGTTCCTATGGACTCTACGAGCAGTACTTC. This gives the protein CASSSYGLYEQYF.

V usage is TRBV7-2 and J usage is TRBJ2-7; D is ambiguous. This CDR3 region has 14 residues. V was shortened by 2 bases and J by 3 bases, with 11 bases between the two germline ends. CDR1 and CDR2 from the germline V gene are SGHTA and FQGNSA. The CDR3 DNA is TGTGCCAGCAGCTTATCAGTCCAGGACTACGAGCAGTACTTC. Encoded protein: CASSLSVQDYEQYF.

The chain couples TRBV10-3 to TRBJ1-5; D remains unclear. Trimming removed 6 bases from V and 1 base from J, with 4 bases in between. The CDR3 is made up of 12 amino acids. Per germline, CDR1 ENHRY and CDR2 SYGVKD. The CDR3, as DNA: TGTGCCATCAGAGGGAGCAATCAGCCCCAGCATTTT. Protein: CAIRGSNQPQHF.

The V and J genes are TRBV5-6 and TRBJ2-7, with TRBD2 as a possible D gene (6 bases). Germline V CDR1 and CDR2: SGHDT, YYEEEE. V was trimmed by 4 bases and J by 4 bases, leaving 12 bases between them. CDR3 size: 13 residues. CDR3 sequence reads: CASSRGGGYEQYF. The CDR3 bases are TGTGCCAGCAGCAGGGGCGGAGGGTACGAGCAGTACTTC. The entire variable domain, with the rest obtained from reference TRBV5-6 and TRBJ2-7, is as follows: DAGVTQSPTHLIKTRGQQVTLRCSPKSGHDTVSWYQQALGQGPQFIFQYYEEEERQRGNFPDRFSGHQFPNYSSELNVNALLLGDSALYLCASSRGGGYEQYFGPGTRLTVT.

The chain couples TRBV11-2 to TRBJ1-3; no definite D call. CDR3 length: 15 residues. The ends were cut back, 0 bases at V and 1 base at J, with 7 bases in the middle. Germline assignment: CDR1 SGHAT and CDR2 FQNNGV. The CDR3 region is CASSLERLSGNTIYF. CDR3 nucleotide sequence: TGTGCCAGCAGCTTAGAGAGGTTGTCTGGAAACACCATATATTTT.